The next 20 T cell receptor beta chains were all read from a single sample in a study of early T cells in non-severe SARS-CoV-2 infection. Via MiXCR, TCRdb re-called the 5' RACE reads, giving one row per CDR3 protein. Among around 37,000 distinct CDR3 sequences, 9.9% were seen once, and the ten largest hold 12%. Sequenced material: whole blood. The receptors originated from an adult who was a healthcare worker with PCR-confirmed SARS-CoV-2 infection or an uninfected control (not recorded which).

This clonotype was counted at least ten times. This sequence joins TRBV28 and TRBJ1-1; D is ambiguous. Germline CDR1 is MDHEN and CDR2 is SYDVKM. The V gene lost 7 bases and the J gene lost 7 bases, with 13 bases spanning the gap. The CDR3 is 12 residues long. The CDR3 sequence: CASTPPTLEAFF. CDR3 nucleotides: TGTGCCAGCACTCCCCCGACTCTTGAAGCTTTCTTT. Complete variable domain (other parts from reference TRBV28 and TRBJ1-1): DVKVTQSSRYLVKRTGEKVFLECVQDMDHENMFWYRQDPGLGLRLIYFSYDVKMKEKGDIPEGYSVSREKKERFSLILESASTNQTSMYLCASTPPTLEAFFGQGTRLTVV.

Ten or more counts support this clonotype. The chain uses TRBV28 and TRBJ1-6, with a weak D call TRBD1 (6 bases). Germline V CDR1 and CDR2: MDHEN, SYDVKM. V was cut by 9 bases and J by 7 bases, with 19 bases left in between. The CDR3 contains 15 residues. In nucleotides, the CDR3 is TGTGCCAGTTCTAGGCCGCAGGGGCGCAATTCACCCCTCCACTTT. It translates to CASSRPQGRNSPLHF.

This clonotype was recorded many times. The CDR3 sequence: CASSRLLVPTGGEGYTF. The CDR3 nucleotides are TGTGCCAGCAGCCGACTCCTAGTACCAACAGGGGGCGAAGGCTACACCTTC. V is TRBV11-2 and J is TRBJ1-2; 9 nucleotides align to TRBD1. V lost 5 bases to trimming and J lost 8 bases; unmatched junction nucleotides: 18. This CDR3 spans 17 amino acids. In germline, CDR1 is SGHAT, CDR2 FQNNGV. The full variable domain, with the rest looked up from reference TRBV11-2 and TRBJ1-2, is EAGVAQSPRYKIIEKRQSVAFWCNPISGHATLYWYQQILGQGPKLLIQFQNNGVVDDSQLPKDRFSAERLKGVDSTLKIQPAKLEDSAVYLCASSRLLVPTGGEGYTFGSGTRLTVV.

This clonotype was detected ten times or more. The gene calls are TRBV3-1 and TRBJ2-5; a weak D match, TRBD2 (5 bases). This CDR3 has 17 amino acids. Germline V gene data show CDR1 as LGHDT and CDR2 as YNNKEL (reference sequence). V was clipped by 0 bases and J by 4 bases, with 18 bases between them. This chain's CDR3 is CASSQDFRSEGTETQYF. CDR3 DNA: TGTGCCAGCAGCCAAGATTTCCGGTCCGAGGGAACAGAGACCCAGTACTTC.

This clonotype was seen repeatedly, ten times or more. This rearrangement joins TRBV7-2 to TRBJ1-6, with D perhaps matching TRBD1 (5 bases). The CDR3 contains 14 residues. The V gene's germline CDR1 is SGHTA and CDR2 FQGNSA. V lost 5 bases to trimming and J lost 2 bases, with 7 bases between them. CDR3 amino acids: CASSLGPYNSPLHF. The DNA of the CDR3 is TGTGCCAGCAGCCTGGGGCCCTATAATTCACCCCTCCACTTT.

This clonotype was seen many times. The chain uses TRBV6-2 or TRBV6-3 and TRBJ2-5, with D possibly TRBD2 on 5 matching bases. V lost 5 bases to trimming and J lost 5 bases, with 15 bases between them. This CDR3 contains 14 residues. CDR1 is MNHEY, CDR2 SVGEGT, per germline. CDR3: CASSSGSEAETQYF. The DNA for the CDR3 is TGTGCCAGCAGTAGCGGTTCTGAAGCGGAGACCCAGTACTTC.

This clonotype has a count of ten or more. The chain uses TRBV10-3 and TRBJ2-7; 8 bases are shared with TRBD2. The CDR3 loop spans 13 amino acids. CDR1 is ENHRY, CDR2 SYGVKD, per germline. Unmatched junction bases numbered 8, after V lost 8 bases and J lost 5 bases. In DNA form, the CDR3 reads TGTGCCATCCGGGGGGGCCCCTCGGACGAGCAGTACTTC. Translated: CAIRGGPSDEQYF.

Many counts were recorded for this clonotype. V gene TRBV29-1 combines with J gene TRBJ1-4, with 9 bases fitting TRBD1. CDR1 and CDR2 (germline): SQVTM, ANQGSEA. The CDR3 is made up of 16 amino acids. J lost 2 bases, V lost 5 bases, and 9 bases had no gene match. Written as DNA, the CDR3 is TGCAGCGTTCGGGGGGACAGGGCTTCGACTAATGAAAAACTGTTTTTT. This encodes CSVRGDRASTNEKLFF. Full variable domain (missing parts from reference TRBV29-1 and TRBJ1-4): SAVISQKPSRDICQRGTSLTIQCQVDSQVTMMFWYRQQPGQSLTLIATANQGSEATYESGFVIDKFPISRPNLTFSTLTVSNMSPEDSSIYLCSVRGDRASTNEKLFFGSGTQLSVL.

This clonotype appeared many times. CDR3 coding DNA: TGTGCCAGCAGTTACTCGAACCCCGGACGGTACAATTCACCCCTCCACTTT. Its translation is CASSYSNPGRYNSPLHF. The gene calls are TRBV6-6 and TRBJ1-6, with D unclear. The CDR3 consists of 17 residues. Trimming stripped 0 bases from V and 7 bases from J, with 16 bases between. The germline CDR1 and CDR2 sequences are MNHNY and SVGAGI (reference sequence).

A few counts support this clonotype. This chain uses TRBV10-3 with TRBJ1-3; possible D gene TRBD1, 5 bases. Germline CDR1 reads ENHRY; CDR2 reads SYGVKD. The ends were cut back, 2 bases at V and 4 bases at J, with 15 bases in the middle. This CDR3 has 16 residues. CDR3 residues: CAISETPRDRGNTIYF. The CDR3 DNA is TGTGCCATCAGTGAGACCCCCCGGGACCGCGGAAACACCATATATTTT.

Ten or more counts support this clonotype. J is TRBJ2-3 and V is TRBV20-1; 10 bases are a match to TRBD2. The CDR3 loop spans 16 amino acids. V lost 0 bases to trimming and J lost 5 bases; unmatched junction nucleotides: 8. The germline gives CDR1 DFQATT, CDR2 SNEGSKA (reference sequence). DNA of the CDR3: TGCAGTGCTAGAGATATAGGGCTAGCGGGGGAAGATACGCAGTATTTT. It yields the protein CSARDIGLAGEDTQYF.

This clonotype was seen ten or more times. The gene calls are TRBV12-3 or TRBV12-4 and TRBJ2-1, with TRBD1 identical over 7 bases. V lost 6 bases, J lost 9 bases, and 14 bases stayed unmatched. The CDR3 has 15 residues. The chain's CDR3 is CASRKSDRIAGEQFF. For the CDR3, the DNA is TGTGCCAGCAGGAAATCGGACAGGATCGCCGGTGAGCAGTTCTTC.

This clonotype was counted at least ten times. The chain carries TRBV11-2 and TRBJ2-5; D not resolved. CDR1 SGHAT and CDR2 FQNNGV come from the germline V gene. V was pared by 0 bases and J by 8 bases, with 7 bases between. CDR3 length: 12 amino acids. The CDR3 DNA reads TGTGCCAGCAGCTTAGAGGCTACCACCCAGTACTTC. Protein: CASSLEATTQYF.

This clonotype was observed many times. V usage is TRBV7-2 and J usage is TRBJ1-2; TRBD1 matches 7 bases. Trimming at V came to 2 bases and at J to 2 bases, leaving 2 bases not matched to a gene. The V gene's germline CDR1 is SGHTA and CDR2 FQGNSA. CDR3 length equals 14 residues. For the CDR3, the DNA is TGTGCCAGCAGCTTAATGGGACAGAACTATGGCTACACCTTC. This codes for CASSLMGQNYGYTF.

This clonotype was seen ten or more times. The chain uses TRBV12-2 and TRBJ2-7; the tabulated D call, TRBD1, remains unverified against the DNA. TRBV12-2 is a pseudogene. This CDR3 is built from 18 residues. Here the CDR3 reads CASRLKRFHRVDFYEQYF. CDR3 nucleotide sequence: TGTGCAAGTCGCTTAAAGCGATTCCACAGGGTGGATTTCTACGAGCAGTACTTC.

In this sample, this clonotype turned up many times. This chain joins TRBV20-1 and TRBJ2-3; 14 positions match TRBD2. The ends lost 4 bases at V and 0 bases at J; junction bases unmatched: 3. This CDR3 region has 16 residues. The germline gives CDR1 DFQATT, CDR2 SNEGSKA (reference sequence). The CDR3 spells CSATRTSGGSTDTQYF. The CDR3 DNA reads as TGCAGTGCTACCCGGACTAGCGGGGGGAGCACAGATACGCAGTATTTT.

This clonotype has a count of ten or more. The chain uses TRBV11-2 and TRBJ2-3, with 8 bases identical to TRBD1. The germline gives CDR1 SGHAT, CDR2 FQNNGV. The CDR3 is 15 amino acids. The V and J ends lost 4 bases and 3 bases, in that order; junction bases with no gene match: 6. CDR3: CASSSWDRTTDTQYF. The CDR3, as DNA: TGTGCCAGCAGCTCATGGGACAGGACTACAGATACGCAGTATTTT.

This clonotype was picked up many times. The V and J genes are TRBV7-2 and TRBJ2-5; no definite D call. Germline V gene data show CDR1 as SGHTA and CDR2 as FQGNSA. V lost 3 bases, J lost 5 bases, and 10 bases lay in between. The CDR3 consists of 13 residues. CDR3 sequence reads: CASSFTIGETQYF. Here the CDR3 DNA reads TGTGCCAGCAGCTTCACCATTGGGGAGACCCAGTACTTC.

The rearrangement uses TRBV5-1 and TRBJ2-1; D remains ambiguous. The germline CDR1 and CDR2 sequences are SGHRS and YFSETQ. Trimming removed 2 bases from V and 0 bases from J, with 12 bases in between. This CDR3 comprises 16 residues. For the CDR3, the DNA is TGCGCCAGCAGCTTCAAGGCGCTGAGCTCCTACAATGAGCAGTTCTTC. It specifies CASSFKALSSYNEQFF.

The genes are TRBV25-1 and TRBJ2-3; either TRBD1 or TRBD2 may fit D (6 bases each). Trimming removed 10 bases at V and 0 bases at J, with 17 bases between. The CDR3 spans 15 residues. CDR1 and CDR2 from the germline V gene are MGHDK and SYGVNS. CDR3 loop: CANPDPGASTDTQYF. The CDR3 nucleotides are TGTGCCAACCCGGATCCGGGGGCTAGCACAGATACGCAGTATTTT.